These 11 T cell receptor beta chains share one sample of origin, sequenced in a study of T-cell memory formation after mild COVID-19. TCRdb fed the 5' RACE reads into MiXCR, producing one record per CDR3 protein. Of tens of thousands of distinct CDR3 sequences in the sample, roughly 23% are singletons; the top ten hold over 40%. Sequencing used PBMCs or a T cell subset sorted from them (not recorded which). These receptors all come from a man aged 18 to 30 who had mild COVID-19 (a few samples of this study predate the infection). Cell type and time point are not known.

V and J are TRBV4-1 and TRBJ2-2; a weak D match, TRBD2 (6 bases). Germline values: CDR1 MGHRA, CDR2 YSYEKL. V was clipped by 3 bases and J by 4 bases, with 12 bases between them. CDR3 length equals 15 residues. CDR3 sequence: CASSHQRVRTGELFF. CDR3 nucleotide sequence: TGCGCCAGCAGCCACCAGCGGGTTCGCACCGGGGAGCTGTTTTTT.

J is TRBJ2-2 and V is TRBV5-1; D call uncertain. The V and J ends lost 0 bases and 4 bases respectively, with 4 bases between them. The CDR3 totals 13 residues. Germline values: CDR1 SGHRS, CDR2 YFSETQ. The CDR3 sequence is CASSLVATGELFF. CDR3 bases: TGCGCCAGCAGCTTGGTTGCCACCGGGGAGCTGTTTTTT.

This chain uses TRBV4-3 with TRBJ2-2; 8 bases are a match to TRBD2. The length of the CDR3 is 17 residues. V shed 0 bases, J shed 1 base, and the junction held 4 bases outside the gene matches. CDR1 is LGHNA and CDR2 is YSLEER in the germline V gene. CDR3: CASSQDGGTRNTGELFF. DNA for the CDR3: TGCGCCAGCAGCCAAGATGGCGGGACTAGGAACACCGGGGAGCTGTTTTTT.

DNA for the CDR3: TGCAGTGCCACCGGTCTAGCGGCTTACTACGAGCAGTACTTC. This gives the protein CSATGLAAYYEQYF. V and J are TRBV20-1 and TRBJ2-7; 7 nucleotides match TRBD2. The CDR3 has 14 amino acids. CDR1 is DFQATT, CDR2 SNEGSKA, per germline (reference sequence). The ends lost 6 bases at V and 3 bases at J; junction bases unmatched: 11.

This clonotype occurred a few times. The chain joins TRBV6-2 or TRBV6-3 to TRBJ1-5; 10 bases line up with TRBD1. Trimming at V came to 10 bases and at J to 2 bases, leaving 23 bases not matched to a gene. Germline V lookup: CDR1 MNHEY, CDR2 SVGEGT. CDR3 length: 20 amino acids. The CDR3 reads CATDGDRGRRIPPRNQPQHF. CDR3 bases: TGTGCCACCGACGGAGACAGGGGGCGCAGGATTCCCCCCCGCAATCAGCCCCAGCATTTT.

This clonotype was seen more than once but under ten times. This rearrangement joins TRBV12-3 or TRBV12-4 to TRBJ2-3; D gene ambiguous. V lost 3 bases and J 3 bases, leaving 13 bases between the germline ends. The CDR3 sequence is 15 residues long. CDR3 DNA sequence: TGTGCCAGCAGTTTTGGTGGGGTAGATACAGATACGCAGTATTTT. Translation gives CASSFGGVDTDTQYF.

This clonotype was seen repeatedly, ten times or more. The chain joins TRBV19 to TRBJ2-3; no clear D gene. Per germline, CDR1 LNHDA and CDR2 SQIVND (reference sequence). V lost 2 bases and J lost 5, with 8 bases in between. This CDR3 spans 13 amino acids. CDR3: CASSIRPLDTQYF. DNA for the CDR3: TGTGCCAGTAGTATAAGGCCGCTAGATACGCAGTATTTT.

The chain is built from TRBV29-1 and TRBJ1-2; D ambiguous. V lost 7 bases and J lost 2, with 14 bases in between. The CDR3 sequence is 13 residues long. Per germline, CDR1 SQVTM and CDR2 ANQGSEA. The CDR3 sequence is CSAWEGTNYGYTF. The CDR3 region has the DNA TGCAGCGCTTGGGAGGGAACCAACTATGGCTACACCTTC.

This clonotype occurred a few times. The chain links TRBV24-1 to TRBJ2-2; D call uncertain. The CDR3 totals 11 residues. V lost 9 bases and J lost 6, with 7 bases in between. Germline-derived CDR1 and CDR2 are KGHDR and SFDVKD. The DNA for the CDR3 is TGTGCCACCGGCAGCGCCGGGGAGCTGTTTTTT. This gives the protein CATGSAGELFF.

This clonotype has only one observation. The J gene is TRBJ1-5, the V gene TRBV3-1; tentative D call: TRBD1 (5 bases). CDR3 length equals 16 residues. Germline V gene data show CDR1 as LGHDT and CDR2 as YNNKEL (reference sequence). V lost 0 bases and J lost 6, with 15 bases in between. In DNA form, the CDR3 reads TGTGCCAGCAGCCAAGATCGCGGCAGGGAGGGTCAGCCCCAGCATTTT. This translates into CASSQDRGREGQPQHF.

The rearrangement uses TRBV2 and TRBJ1-1, with 8 bases that match TRBD1. The CDR3 extends over 14 amino acids. Germline V gives CDR1 SNHLY, CDR2 FYNNEI. The junction had 2 bases not matched to a gene; V was cut back by 4 bases and J by 1 base. For the CDR3, the DNA is TGTGCCAGCAGTGTACAGGGGGAGAACACTGAAGCTTTCTTT. Its translation is CASSVQGENTEAFF.